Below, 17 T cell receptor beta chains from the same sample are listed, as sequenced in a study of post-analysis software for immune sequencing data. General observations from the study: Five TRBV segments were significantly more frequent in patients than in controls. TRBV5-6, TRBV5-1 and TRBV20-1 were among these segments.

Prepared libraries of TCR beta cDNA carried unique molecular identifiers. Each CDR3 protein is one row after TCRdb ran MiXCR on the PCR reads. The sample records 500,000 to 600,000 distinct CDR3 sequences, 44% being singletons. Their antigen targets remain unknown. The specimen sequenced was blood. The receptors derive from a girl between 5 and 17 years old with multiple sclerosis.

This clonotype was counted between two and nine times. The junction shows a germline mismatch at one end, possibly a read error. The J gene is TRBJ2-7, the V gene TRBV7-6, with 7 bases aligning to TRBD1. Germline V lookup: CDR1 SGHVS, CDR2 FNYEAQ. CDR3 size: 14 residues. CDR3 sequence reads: CAGSLGTAFYEQYF. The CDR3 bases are TGTGCCGGCAGCTTAGGGACAGCCTTCTACGAGCAGTACTTC.

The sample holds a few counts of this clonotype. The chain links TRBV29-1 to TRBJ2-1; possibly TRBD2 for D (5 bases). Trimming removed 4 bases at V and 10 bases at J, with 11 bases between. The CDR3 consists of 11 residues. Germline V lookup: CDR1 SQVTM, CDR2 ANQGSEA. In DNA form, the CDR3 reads TGCAGCGTTGCTACTGGGGAGGAGCAGTTCTTC. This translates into CSVATGEEQFF.

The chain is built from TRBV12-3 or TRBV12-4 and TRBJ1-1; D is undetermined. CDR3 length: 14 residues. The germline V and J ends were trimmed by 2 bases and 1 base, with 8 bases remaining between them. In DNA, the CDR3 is TGTGCCAGCAGTTTAAGTATGGGGAACACTGAAGCTTTCTTT. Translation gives CASSLSMGNTEAFF.

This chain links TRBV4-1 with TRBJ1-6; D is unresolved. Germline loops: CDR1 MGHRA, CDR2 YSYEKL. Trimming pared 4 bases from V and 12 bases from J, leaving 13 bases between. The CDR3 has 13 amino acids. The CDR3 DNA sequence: TGCGCCAGCAGCCCAATGAGATCTGAACCCCTCCACTTT. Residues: CASSPMRSEPLHF.

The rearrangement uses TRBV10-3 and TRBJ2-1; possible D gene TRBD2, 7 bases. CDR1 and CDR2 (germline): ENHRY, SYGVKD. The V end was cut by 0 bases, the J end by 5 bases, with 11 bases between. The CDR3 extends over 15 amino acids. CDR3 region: CAISESGGGHNEQFF. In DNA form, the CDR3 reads TGTGCCATCAGTGAGTCTGGGGGGGGCCACAATGAGCAGTTCTTC.

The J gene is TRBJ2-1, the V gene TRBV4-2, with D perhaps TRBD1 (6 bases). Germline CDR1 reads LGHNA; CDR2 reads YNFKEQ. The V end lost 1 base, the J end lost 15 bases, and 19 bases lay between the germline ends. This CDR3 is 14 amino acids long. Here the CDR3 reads CASSQAPLDQGPFF. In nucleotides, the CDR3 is TGTGCCAGCAGCCAAGCTCCCTTGGACCAGGGGCCGTTCTTC.

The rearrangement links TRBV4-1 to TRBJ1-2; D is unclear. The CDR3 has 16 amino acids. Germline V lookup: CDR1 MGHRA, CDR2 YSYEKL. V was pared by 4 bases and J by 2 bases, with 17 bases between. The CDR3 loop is CASSLHSMAANYGYTF. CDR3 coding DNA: TGCGCCAGCAGCCTTCATAGCATGGCGGCCAACTATGGCTACACCTTC.

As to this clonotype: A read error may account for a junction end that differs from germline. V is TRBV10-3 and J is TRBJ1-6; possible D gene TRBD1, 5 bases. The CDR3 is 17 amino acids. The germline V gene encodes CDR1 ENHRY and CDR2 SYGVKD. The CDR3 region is CAVSERYEGPYNSPLHF. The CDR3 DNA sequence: TGTGCCGTCAGTGAGCGATATGAGGGGCCCTATAATTCACCCCTCCACTTT.

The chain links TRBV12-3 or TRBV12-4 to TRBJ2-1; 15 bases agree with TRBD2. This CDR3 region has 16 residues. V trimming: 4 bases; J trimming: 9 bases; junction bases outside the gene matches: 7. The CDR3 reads CASSSRTSGRAGEQFF. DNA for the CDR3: TGTGCCAGCAGTTCCCGGACTAGCGGGAGGGCCGGTGAGCAGTTCTTC.

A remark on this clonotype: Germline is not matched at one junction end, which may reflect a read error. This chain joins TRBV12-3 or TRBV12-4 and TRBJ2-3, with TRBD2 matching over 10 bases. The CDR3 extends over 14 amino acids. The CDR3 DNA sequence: TGTGCCAGCAGTATAGCGGGAGGCACAGATGCGCAGTATTTT. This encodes CASSIAGGTDAQYF.

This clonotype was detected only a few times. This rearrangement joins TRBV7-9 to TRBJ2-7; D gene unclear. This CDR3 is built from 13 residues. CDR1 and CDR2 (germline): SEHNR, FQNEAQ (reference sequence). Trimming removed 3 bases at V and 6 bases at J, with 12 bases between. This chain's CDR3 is CASSFTDTAEQYF. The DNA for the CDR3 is TGTGCCAGCAGCTTTACTGACACAGCCGAGCAGTACTTC.

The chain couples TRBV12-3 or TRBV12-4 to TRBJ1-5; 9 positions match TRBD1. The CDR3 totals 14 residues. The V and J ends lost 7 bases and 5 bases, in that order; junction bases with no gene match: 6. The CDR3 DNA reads TGTGCCAGCAAGTTGGGGACAGGGCATCAGCCCCAGCATTTT. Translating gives CASKLGTGHQPQHF.

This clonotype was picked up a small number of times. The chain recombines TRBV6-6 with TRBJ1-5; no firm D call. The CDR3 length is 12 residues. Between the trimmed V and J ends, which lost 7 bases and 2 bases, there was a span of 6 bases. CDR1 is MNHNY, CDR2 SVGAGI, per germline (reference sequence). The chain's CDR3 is CASTRGNQPQHF. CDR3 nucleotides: TGTGCCAGCACTCGGGGCAATCAGCCCCAGCATTTT.

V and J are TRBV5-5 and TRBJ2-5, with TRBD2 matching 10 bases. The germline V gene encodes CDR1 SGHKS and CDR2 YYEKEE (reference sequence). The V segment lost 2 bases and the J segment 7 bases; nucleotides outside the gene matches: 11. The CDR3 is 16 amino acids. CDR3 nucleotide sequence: TGTGCCAGCAGCTTAGGTTGGATAGCGGGAGGACGGACCCAGTACTTC. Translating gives CASSLGWIAGGRTQYF.

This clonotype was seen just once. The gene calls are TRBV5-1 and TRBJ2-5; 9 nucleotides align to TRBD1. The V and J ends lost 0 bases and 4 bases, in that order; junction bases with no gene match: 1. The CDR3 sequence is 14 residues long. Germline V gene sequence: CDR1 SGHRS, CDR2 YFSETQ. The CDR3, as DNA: TGCGCCAGCAGCTTGGTGGACAGGGGAGAGACCCAGTACTTC. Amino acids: CASSLVDRGETQYF.

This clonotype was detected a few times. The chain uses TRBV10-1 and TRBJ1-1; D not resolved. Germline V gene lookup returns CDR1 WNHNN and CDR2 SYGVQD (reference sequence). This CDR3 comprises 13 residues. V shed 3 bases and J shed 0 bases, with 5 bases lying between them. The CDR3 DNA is TGCGCCAGCAGTGATCAGTTGAACACTGAAGCTTTCTTT. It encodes CASSDQLNTEAFF.

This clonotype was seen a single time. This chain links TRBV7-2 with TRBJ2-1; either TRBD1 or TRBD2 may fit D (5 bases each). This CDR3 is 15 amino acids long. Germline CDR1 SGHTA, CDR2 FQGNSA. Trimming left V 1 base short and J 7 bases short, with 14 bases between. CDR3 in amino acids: CASSLVFTEGNEQFF. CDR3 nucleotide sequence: TGTGCCAGCAGCTTAGTATTCACAGAGGGGAATGAGCAGTTCTTC.